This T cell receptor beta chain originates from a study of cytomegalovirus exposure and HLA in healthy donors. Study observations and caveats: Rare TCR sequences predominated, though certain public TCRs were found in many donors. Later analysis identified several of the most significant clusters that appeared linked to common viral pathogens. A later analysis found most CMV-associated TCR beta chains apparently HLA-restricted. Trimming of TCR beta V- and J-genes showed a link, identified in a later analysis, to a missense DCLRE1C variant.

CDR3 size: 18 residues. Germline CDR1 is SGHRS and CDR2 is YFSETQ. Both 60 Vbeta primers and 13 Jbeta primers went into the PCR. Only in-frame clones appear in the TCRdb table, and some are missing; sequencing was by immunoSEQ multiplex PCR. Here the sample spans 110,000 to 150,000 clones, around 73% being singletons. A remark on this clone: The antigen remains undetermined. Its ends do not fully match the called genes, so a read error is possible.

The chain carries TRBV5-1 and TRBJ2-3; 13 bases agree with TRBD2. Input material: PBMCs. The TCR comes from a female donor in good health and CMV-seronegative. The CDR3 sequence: CASSLVGLAGAGTDTQYF. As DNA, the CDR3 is TGCGCCAGCAGTTTGGTAGGACTAGCGGGAGCCGGCACAGATACGCAGTATTTT.